This T cell receptor beta chain comes out of a study of blood T cell repertoires in COVID-19. Study summary: The United States, Italy and Spain supplied acute and convalescent COVID-19 samples. T cells, B-cell-depleted T cells, or PBMCs supplied cDNA or gDNA.

This clone was detected a few times. In the authors' workflow: By means of reference gene primer amplification, nucleated cell counts were estimated. Data came from immunoSEQ multiplex PCR; TCRdb stores just in-frame clones and leaves some out. V, J and clone size are those of that table, while D and trimming were read from the DNA. The sample carries 140,000 to 150,000 clones, about 90% recorded once. CDR3 length equals 14 residues. Trimming shortened V by 0 bases and J by 5 bases, and 10 bases separated the two germline ends. Germline V lookup: CDR1 MNHEY, CDR2 SVGAGI. This clonotype originated in a woman aged 50 to 60 with acute or convalescent COVID-19. Sequences were obtained from peripheral blood. V usage is TRBV6-5 and J usage is TRBJ1-2, with D possibly TRBD1 on 5 matching bases. In DNA, the CDR3 is TGTGCCAGCAGTTACTCGAGACAGATATATGGCTACACCTTC. Its protein product is CASSYSRQIYGYTF.